These 20 T cell receptor beta chains came from one sample sequenced in a study of T cell responses to AZD1222 COVID-19 vaccine. TCRdb's table, derived via immunoSEQ multiplex PCR, lists solely in-frame clones and lacks some. The table lists 60,000 to 65,000 clones, less than 90% of them singletons, with roughly 6.6% in the top ten. The sample in question was peripheral blood, obtained on day 0 of AZD1222 vaccination. Receptors were obtained from an adult in good health.

The V gene is TRBV29-1, the J gene TRBJ2-3, with TRBD2 identical over 13 bases. V shed 6 bases and J 1 base; nucleotides not matched to a gene: 1. Germline V gene sequence: CDR1 SQVTM, CDR2 ANQGSEA. The CDR3 extends over 14 amino acids. CDR3 amino acids: CSVGTSGGTDTQYF. Here the CDR3 DNA reads TGCAGCGTCGGGACTAGCGGGGGCACAGATACGCAGTATTTT.

V and J are TRBV19 and TRBJ2-6; no clear D. In germline, CDR1 is LNHDA, CDR2 SQIVND (reference sequence). V gave up 7 bases and J gave up 0 bases, with 7 bases separating them. The CDR3 covers 14 residues. This chain's CDR3 is CASMTFSGANVLTF. Written as DNA, the CDR3 is TGTGCCAGTATGACTTTCTCTGGGGCCAACGTCCTGACTTTC. Drawing the rest from reference TRBV19 and TRBJ2-6, the complete variable domain is DGGITQSPKYLFRKEGQNVTLSCEQNLNHDAMYWYRQDPGQGLRLIYYSQIVNDFQKGDIAEGYSVSREKKESFPLTVTSAQKNPTAFYLCASMTFSGANVLTFGAGSRLTVL.

The chain links TRBV3-1 (or the pseudogene TRBV3-2) to TRBJ2-3, with TRBD1 matching 8 bases. The length of the CDR3 is 14 residues. The V segment lost 6 bases and the J segment 6 bases; nucleotides outside the gene matches: 8. Per germline, CDR1 LGHDT and CDR2 YNNKEL (reference sequence). This CDR3 reads CASRLTGVTDTQYF. In DNA form, the CDR3 reads TGTGCCAGCAGACTGACAGGGGTTACGGATACGCAGTATTTT.

The gene calls are TRBV18 and TRBJ1-5; 9 bases match TRBD1. V lost 5 bases and J lost 3; bases outside the gene matches: 2. Germline loops: CDR1 KGHSH, CDR2 LQKENI. The CDR3 covers 14 residues. CDR3 in DNA: TGTGCCAGCTCAAGGACAGGGGACAATCAGCCCCAGCATTTT. It encodes CASSRTGDNQPQHF. The complete variable domain, with remaining parts taken from reference TRBV18 and TRBJ1-5, reads NAGVMQNPRHLVRRRGQEARLRCSPMKGHSHVYWYRQLPEEGLKFMVYLQKENIIDESGMPKERFSAEFPKEGPSILRIQQVVRGDSAAYFCASSRTGDNQPQHFGDGTRLSIL.

The chain is built from TRBV5-4 and TRBJ1-1; D is ambiguous. The ends were cut back, 4 bases at V and 4 bases at J, with 14 bases in the middle. The CDR3 consists of 14 residues. Per the germline V gene, CDR1 is SGHNT and CDR2 is YYREEE (reference sequence). The CDR3 loop is CASSPGLSPTEAFF. The DNA of the CDR3 is TGTGCCAGCAGCCCCGGACTCAGCCCCACTGAAGCTTTCTTT.

This clone was recorded once. This sequence joins TRBV28 and TRBJ1-2; TRBD1 aligns across 7 bases. The ends lost 5 bases at V and 4 bases at J; junction bases unmatched: 10. CDR3 length: 15 amino acids. Germline CDR1 reads MDHEN; CDR2 reads SYDVKM. CDR3 DNA sequence: TGTGCCAGCAGTCCCACGACAGGGATAGTCTATGGCTACACCTTC. It yields the protein CASSPTTGIVYGYTF.

The rearrangement joins TRBV30 to TRBJ1-2; 7 positions agree with TRBD1. After removal of 0 bases from V and 5 bases from J, the junction contained 6 bases not matched to a gene. The CDR3 loop spans 14 amino acids. Germline V gene sequence: CDR1 GTSNPN, CDR2 SVGIG (reference sequence). CDR3 sequence: CAWSVSTGRYGYTF. For the CDR3, the DNA is TGTGCCTGGAGTGTTTCGACAGGGCGGTATGGCTACACCTTC. The full variable domain, completed using reference TRBV30 and TRBJ1-2, is SQTIHQWPATLVQPVGSPLSLECTVEGTSNPNLYWYRQAAGRGLQLLFYSVGIGQISSEVPQNLSASRPQDRQFILSSKKLLLSDSGFYLCAWSVSTGRYGYTFGSGTRLTVV.

The chain employs TRBV3-1 (or the pseudogene TRBV3-2) and TRBJ1-3; D uncertain. The CDR3 is made up of 14 amino acids. V lost 1 base to trimming and J lost 0 bases, with 4 bases between them. Looked up from germline, CDR1 is LGHDT and CDR2 is YNNKEL (reference sequence). The CDR3 DNA is TGTGCCAGCAGCCAAGGCTCCTCTGGAAACACCATATATTTT. This codes for CASSQGSSGNTIYF.

The V and J genes are TRBV6-2 or TRBV6-3 and TRBJ2-7; unclear D gene. The CDR3 contains 12 residues. The V gene lost 0 bases and the J gene lost 3 bases, with 3 bases spanning the gap. Germline CDR1 is MNHEY and CDR2 is SVGEGT. CDR3 sequence reads: CASSYSYYEQYF. Written as DNA, the CDR3 is TGTGCCAGCAGTTACTCATACTACGAGCAGTACTTC.

The chain employs TRBV9 and TRBJ2-6; a weak D match, TRBD1 (5 bases). The CDR3 has 15 residues. The germline V gene encodes CDR1 SGDLS and CDR2 YYNGEE. Trimming shortened V by 5 bases and J by 0 bases, and 9 bases separated the two germline ends. The DNA of the CDR3 is TGTGCCAGCAGTCAAGGGGACTCTGGGGCCAACGTCCTGACTTTC. Amino acid sequence: CASSQGDSGANVLTF.

V gene TRBV30 combines with J gene TRBJ1-2, with TRBD1 matching 7 bases. Trimming cost V 0 bases and J 4 bases; bases outside gene matches: 8. The V gene's germline CDR1 is GTSNPN and CDR2 SVGIG (reference sequence). The CDR3 totals 15 residues. For the CDR3, the DNA is TGTGCCTGGAGTGTACAAAGGGGGCATTTCTATGGCTACACCTTC. The encoded protein is CAWSVQRGHFYGYTF.

The J gene is TRBJ1-2, the V gene TRBV7-9; D gene unclear. Between the trimmed V and J ends, which lost 2 bases and 0 bases, there was a span of 10 bases. Germline-derived CDR1 and CDR2 are SEHNR and FQNEAQ (reference sequence). CDR3 length: 15 amino acids. The CDR3 DNA is TGTGCCAGCAGCTTAAGTGGGTTAGCTAACTATGGCTACACCTTC. As protein: CASSLSGLANYGYTF.

V gene TRBV5-1 combines with J gene TRBJ2-2, with D possibly TRBD2 on 6 matching bases. Germline loops: CDR1 SGHRS, CDR2 YFSETQ. The ends were cut back, 6 bases at V and 1 base at J, with 13 bases in the middle. CDR3 size: 15 residues. The CDR3 loop reads CASTPRELNTGELFF. The CDR3 DNA reads TGCGCCAGCACGCCCCGGGAGCTGAACACCGGGGAGCTGTTTTTT.

This clone was picked up one time. V is TRBV7-9 and J is TRBJ1-2; perhaps TRBD1 as D (5 bases). This CDR3 contains 12 residues. The germline V gene encodes CDR1 SEHNR and CDR2 FQNEAQ (reference sequence). V lost 4 bases, J lost 4 bases, and 7 bases lay in between. CDR3 residues: CASSSDTYGYTF. The CDR3 DNA reads TGTGCCAGCAGCTCGGACACCTATGGCTACACCTTC.

The V call is TRBV27, the J call TRBJ2-1; the D gene could be TRBD1 or TRBD2 (5 bases each). Germline V CDR1 and CDR2: MNHEY, SMNVEV (reference sequence). V dropped 3 bases and J dropped 2 bases, with 11 bases sitting between them. The CDR3 length is 15 residues. CDR3 in amino acids: CASSFGTETYNEQFF. DNA for the CDR3: TGTGCCAGCAGTTTCGGGACCGAAACCTACAATGAGCAGTTCTTC.

The J gene is TRBJ2-3, the V gene TRBV7-2; D not certain. Germline CDR1 SGHTA, CDR2 FQGNSA. This CDR3 has 14 residues. V lost 5 bases to trimming and J lost 3 bases, with 12 bases between them. CDR3 residues: CASSPARPTDTQYF. The CDR3 nucleotides are TGTGCCAGCAGCCCTGCGAGGCCGACAGATACGCAGTATTTT.

The chain employs TRBV10-3 and TRBJ2-1; TRBD2 matches at 8 bases. Germline CDR1 and CDR2: ENHRY and SYGVKD. This CDR3 has 15 amino acids. The junction had 4 bases not matched to a gene; V was cut back by 2 bases and J by 4 bases. The chain's CDR3 is CAISEVGGGYNEQFF. In DNA form, the CDR3 reads TGTGCCATCAGTGAGGTCGGGGGGGGGTACAATGAGCAGTTCTTC.

The chain carries TRBV2 and TRBJ2-4; D may be TRBD1 or TRBD2 (5 bases each). Germline-derived CDR1 and CDR2 are SNHLY and FYNNEI. This CDR3 contains 13 residues. V shed 5 bases and J shed 4 bases, with 9 bases lying between them. The CDR3 nucleotides read TGTGCCAGCAGTAGAGGGGCAAAAAACATTCAGTACTTC. Protein product: CASSRGAKNIQYF.

The chain combines TRBV6-6 with TRBJ1-2, with unresolved D. Germline CDR1 reads MNHNY; CDR2 reads SVGAGI (reference sequence). The CDR3 runs 12 residues. The V gene lost 7 bases and the J gene lost 8 bases, with 14 bases spanning the gap. Here the CDR3 reads CASTSLRYGYTF. The CDR3 nucleotides are TGTGCCAGCACCTCCCTGAGGTACGGCTACACCTTC.

V usage is TRBV6-2 or TRBV6-3 and J usage is TRBJ1-2; 12 bases line up with TRBD1. There are 16 residues in the CDR3. The J segment lost 5 bases and the V segment lost 4 bases, leaving 8 bases of the junction unmatched. Looked up from germline, CDR1 is MNHEY and CDR2 is SVGEGT. CDR3 in amino acids: CASSSLPGQGAYGYTF. For the CDR3, the DNA is TGTGCCAGCAGTTCCCTACCGGGACAGGGGGCTTATGGCTACACCTTC.